A single T cell receptor (beta chain) is shown here with its context. Its antigen is still unknown. The sample originates from a study of blood T cells in healthy people across ages. Using a J-beta primer mix together with a sample-barcoded 5' primer, a second PCR was run for roughly 6 to 11 cycles. TCRdb analysed the 5' RACE reads with MiXCR anew, one entry per CDR3 protein. The sample includes about 1,500,000 distinct CDR3 sequences, 42% seen only once; the top ten take 7.9%. Each donor's blood draw was around 9.2 milliliters of peripheral blood. Study conclusions and caveats: Estimates based on one million T cells were treated as lower bounds.

This receptor was identified in a woman younger than 30 in good health. What was sequenced was blood.

The CDR3 sequence is CASRSQANEQFF. CDR3 in DNA: TGTGCCAGCAGGTCCCAGGCCAATGAGCAGTTCTTC. The chain is built from TRBV2 and TRBJ2-1; D gene uncertain. Trimming removed 6 bases from V and 6 bases from J, with 9 bases in between. The CDR3 has 12 amino acids. CDR1 is SNHLY, CDR2 FYNNEI, per germline.